This T cell receptor beta chain was sequenced for a study of cytomegalovirus exposure and HLA in healthy donors. PCR primers comprised 60 Vbeta and 13 Jbeta primers. Measured with immunoSEQ multiplex PCR; TCRdb has only the in-frame clones, and not every one. The sample holds about 59,000 clones, 65% to 90% seen once. The V gene's germline CDR1 is SGDLS and CDR2 YYNGEE. Trimming removed 4 bases at V and 5 bases at J, with 9 bases between. This CDR3 has 12 amino acids. The J gene is TRBJ1-2, the V gene TRBV9; D is unresolved. Sequencing was performed on PBMCs. This TCR came from a human donor in good health. The CDR3 reads CASSLNQYGYTF. The CDR3 DNA reads as TGTGCCAGCAGCTTAAATCAGTATGGCTACACCTTC.